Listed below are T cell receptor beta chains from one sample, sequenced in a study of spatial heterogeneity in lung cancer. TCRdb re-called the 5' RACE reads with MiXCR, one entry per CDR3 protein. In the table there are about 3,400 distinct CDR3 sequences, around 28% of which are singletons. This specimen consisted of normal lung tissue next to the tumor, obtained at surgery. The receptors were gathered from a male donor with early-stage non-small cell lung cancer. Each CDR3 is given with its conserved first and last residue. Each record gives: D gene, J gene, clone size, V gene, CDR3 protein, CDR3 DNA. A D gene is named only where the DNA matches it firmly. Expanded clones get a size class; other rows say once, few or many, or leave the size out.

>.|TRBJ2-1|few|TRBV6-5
CASNTRVTNEQFF
TGTGCCAGCAACACGCGGGTCACAAATGAGCAGTTCTTC
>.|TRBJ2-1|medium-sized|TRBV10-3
CAISETGTANEQFF
TGTGCCATCAGTGAAACCGGGACCGCCAATGAGCAGTTCTTC
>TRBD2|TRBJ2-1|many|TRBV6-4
CASSVSGRLGNEQFF
TGTGCCAGCAGTGTTAGCGGGAGGCTAGGCAATGAGCAGTTCTTC
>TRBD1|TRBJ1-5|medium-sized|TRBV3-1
CASSQGSTGANQPQHF
TGTGCCAGCAGCCAAGGTTCTACAGGGGCCAATCAGCCCCAGCATTTT
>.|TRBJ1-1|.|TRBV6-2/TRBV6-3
CASSSPGPLDTEAFF
TGTGCCAGCAGTAGTCCCGGGCCCCTTGACACTGAAGCTTTCTTT
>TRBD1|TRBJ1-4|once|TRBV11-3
CASSPGTGGEKLFF
TGTGCCAGCAGCCCCGGAACAGGGGGTGAAAAACTGTTTTTT
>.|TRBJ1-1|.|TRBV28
CASSCRGCTEAFF
TGTGCCAGCAGTTGCAGGGGCTGCACTGAAGCTTTCTTT
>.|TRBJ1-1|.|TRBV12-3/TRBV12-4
CASSLLRFGGNF
TGTGCCAGCAGTTTACTACGGTTTGGAGGAAACTTT
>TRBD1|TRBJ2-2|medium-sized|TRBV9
CASSVEGGPGELFF
TGTGCCAGCAGCGTAGAAGGGGGCCCCGGGGAGCTGTTTTTT
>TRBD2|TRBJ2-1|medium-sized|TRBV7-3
CASSPALADNEQFF
TGTGCCAGCAGCCCCGCGCTAGCGGACAATGAGCAGTTCTTC
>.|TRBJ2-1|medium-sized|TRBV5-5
CASSRAGRYEQFF
TGTGCCAGCAGCCGCGCGGGAAGGTATGAGCAGTTCTTC
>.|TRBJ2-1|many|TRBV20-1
CSAAAPLEFF
TGCAGTGCTGCGGCACCTCTGGAGTTCTTC
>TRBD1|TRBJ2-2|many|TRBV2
CASSERGPWANTGELFF
TGTGCCAGCAGTGAAAGGGGGCCCTGGGCGAACACCGGGGAGCTGTTTTTT
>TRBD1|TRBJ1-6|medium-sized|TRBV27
CASRPRGGVGTGNSPLHF
TGTGCCAGCAGACCCCGCGGGGGGGTCGGGACAGGAAATTCACCCCTCCACTTT
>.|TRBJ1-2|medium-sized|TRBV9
CASSVATGTYGYTF
TGTGCCAGCAGCGTAGCTACAGGGACCTATGGCTACACCTTC
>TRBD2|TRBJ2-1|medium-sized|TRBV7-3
CASSSTGTSNEQFF
TGTGCCAGCAGCTCCACCGGGACTAGCAATGAGCAGTTCTTC
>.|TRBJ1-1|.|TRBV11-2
CASRAPDTEAFF
TGTGCCTCCCGGGCCCCAGACACTGAAGCTTTCTTT
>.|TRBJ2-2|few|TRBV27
CASSSTGTNTGELFF
TGTGCCAGCAGTTCGACAGGAACGAACACCGGGGAGCTGTTTTTT
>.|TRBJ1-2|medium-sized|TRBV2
CASSEAGQGPYGYTF
TGTGCCAGCAGTGAAGCGGGGCAGGGACCTTATGGCTACACCTTC
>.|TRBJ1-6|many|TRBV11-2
CASSLASLSDSPLHF
TGTGCCAGCAGCTTAGCCTCTCTCAGCGATTCACCCCTCCACTTT
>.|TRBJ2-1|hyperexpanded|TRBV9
CASSVDSYNEQFF
TGTGCCAGCAGTGTGGACTCCTACAATGAGCAGTTCTTC
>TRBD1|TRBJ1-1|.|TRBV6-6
CASTIDRATEAFF
TGTGCCAGCACCATAGACAGGGCCACTGAAGCTTTCTTT
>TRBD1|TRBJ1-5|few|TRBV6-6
CASSPGQGAWNQPQHF
TGTGCCAGCAGCCCCGGACAGGGGGCTTGGAATCAGCCCCAGCATTTT
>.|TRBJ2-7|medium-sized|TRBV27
CASRLLGPGGSEQYF
TGTGCCAGCAGATTATTGGGCCCGGGCGGGTCCGAGCAGTACTTC
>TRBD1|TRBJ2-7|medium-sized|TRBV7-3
CASSLTPGTGFHEQYF
TGTGCCAGCAGCTTAACCCCCGGGACAGGGTTCCACGAGCAGTACTTC
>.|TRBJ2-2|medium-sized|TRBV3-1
CASSPRISTGELFF
TGTGCCAGCAGCCCCCGGATTTCCACCGGGGAGCTGTTTTTT
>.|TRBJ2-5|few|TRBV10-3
CAIRDSKETQYF
TGTGCCATCAGGGACAGTAAAGAGACCCAGTACTTC
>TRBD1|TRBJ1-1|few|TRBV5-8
CASSNGQGSTEAFF
TGTGCCAGCAGCAATGGACAGGGTTCCACTGAAGCTTTCTTT
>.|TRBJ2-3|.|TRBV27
CASSLRLLATDTQYF
TGTGCCAGCAGTTTAAGACTATTAGCCACAGATACGCAGTATTTT
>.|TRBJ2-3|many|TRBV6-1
CASSGMYTDTQYF
TGTGCCAGCAGTGGAATGTACACAGATACGCAGTATTTT
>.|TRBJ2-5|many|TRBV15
CATSSGLTVGETQYF
TGTGCCACCAGCAGCGGACTAACTGTCGGAGAGACCCAGTACTTC
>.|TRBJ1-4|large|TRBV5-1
CASSSGDSTNEKLFF
TGCGCCAGCAGCTCCGGGGATTCAACTAATGAAAAACTGTTTTTT
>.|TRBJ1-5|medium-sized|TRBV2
CASSEITGSGNQPQHF
TGTGCCAGCAGTGAGATAACAGGATCCGGCAATCAGCCCCAGCATTTT
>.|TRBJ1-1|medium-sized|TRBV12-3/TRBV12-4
CASTLSGAYTEAFF
TGTGCCAGCACCCTTAGCGGGGCCTACACTGAAGCTTTCTTT
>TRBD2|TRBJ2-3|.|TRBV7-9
CASIPGTSATDTQYF
TGTGCCAGCATCCCCGGGACTAGCGCCACAGATACGCAGTATTTT
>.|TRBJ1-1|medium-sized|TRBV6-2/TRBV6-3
CASRSTTVNTEAFF
TGTGCCAGCAGATCAACGACAGTTAACACTGAAGCTTTCTTT
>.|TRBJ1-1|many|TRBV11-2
CASSFVGRGTEAFF
TGTGCCAGCAGCTTCGTCGGGCGAGGGACTGAAGCTTTCTTT
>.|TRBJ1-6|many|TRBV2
CASSEVNSPLHF
TGTGCCAGCAGTGAAGTCAATTCACCCCTCCACTTT
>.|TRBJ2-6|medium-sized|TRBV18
CASSPIISGANVLTF
TGTGCCAGCTCACCTATTATCTCTGGGGCCAACGTCCTGACTTTC
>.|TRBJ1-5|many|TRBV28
CASTVNIRQPQHF
TGTGCCAGCACCGTCAATATTAGGCAGCCCCAGCATTTT
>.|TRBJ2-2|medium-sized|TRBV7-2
CASSVLFTGELFF
TGTGCCAGCTCCGTTCTGTTCACCGGGGAGCTGTTTTTT
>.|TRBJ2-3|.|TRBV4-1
CASSRDRYTDTQYF
TGCGCCAGCAGCCGGGACCGATACACAGATACGCAGTATTTT
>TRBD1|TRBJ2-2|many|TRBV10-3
CAISRQGASTGELFF
TGTGCCATCAGCCGACAGGGGGCAAGCACCGGGGAGCTGTTTTTT
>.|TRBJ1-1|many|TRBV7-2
CASSLDRLATEAFF
TGTGCCAGCAGCTTAGACAGGTTGGCCACTGAAGCTTTCTTT
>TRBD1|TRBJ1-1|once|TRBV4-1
CASSSPIPGGDTEAFF
TGCGCCAGCAGCTCGCCTATCCCAGGGGGGGACACTGAAGCTTTCTTT
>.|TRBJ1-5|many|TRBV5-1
CASSGGLDGNQPQHF
TGCGCCAGCAGCGGAGGGTTGGATGGCAATCAGCCCCAGCATTTT
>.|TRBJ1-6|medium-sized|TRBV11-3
CASSLGTESSYNSPLHF
TGTGCCAGCAGCTTAGGGACAGAGAGCTCCTATAATTCACCCCTCCACTTT
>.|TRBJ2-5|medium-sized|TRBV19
CASSMWGQETQYF
TGTGCCAGTAGTATGTGGGGGCAAGAGACCCAGTACTTC
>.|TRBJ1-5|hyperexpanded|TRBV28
CASSRLHRKTSDRSNQPQHF
TGTGCCAGCAGCCGTCTCCACAGAAAGACTTCCGACCGTAGCAATCAGCCCCAGCATTTT
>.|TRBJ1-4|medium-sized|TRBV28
CASRNTGGRGTNEKLFF
TGTGCCAGCAGGAACACAGGAGGTCGGGGGACTAATGAAAAACTGTTTTTT
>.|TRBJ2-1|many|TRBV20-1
CSAGTPNEQFF
TGCAGTGCCGGGACTCCCAATGAGCAGTTCTTC